The 26 T cell receptor beta chains presented below share a single source sample, sequenced in a study of early T cells in non-severe SARS-CoV-2 infection. TCRdb called the 5' RACE reads again in MiXCR, with one record for every CDR3 protein. The sample shows around 44,000 distinct CDR3 sequences, 7.7% of them seen only once. Specimen: whole blood. Source of these receptors: an adult who was a healthcare worker with PCR-confirmed SARS-CoV-2 infection or an uninfected control (not recorded which).

This clonotype has just a few counts. Here the CDR3 DNA reads TGTGCCAGCAGCCACCGGACTAGCGGGAGCACAGATACGCAGTATTTT. It codes for CASSHRTSGSTDTQYF. The chain joins TRBV3-1 to TRBJ2-3, with 11 bases matching TRBD2. V gave up 3 bases and J gave up 0 bases; unmatched junction bases: 2. CDR1 LGHDT and CDR2 YNNKEL come from the germline V gene (reference sequence). This CDR3 is built from 16 residues.

Judged by abundance, this clonotype is medium-sized. This chain uses TRBV11-2 with TRBJ2-2; TRBD1 agrees at 7 bases. CDR3 length: 15 amino acids. V dropped 4 bases and J dropped 5; count of bases not matched to a gene: 7. Germline V gene lookup returns CDR1 SGHAT and CDR2 FQNNGV. CDR3 amino acids: CASSSGQDWTGELFF. CDR3 DNA: TGTGCCAGCAGCTCCGGACAGGATTGGACCGGGGAGCTGTTTTTT.

The CDR3 DNA reads TGTGCCAGCAGTTCCGCCCGGCTAGGAAATGAGCAGTTCTTC. Protein sequence: CASSSARLGNEQFF. The chain joins TRBV7-8 to TRBJ2-1, with D unclear. Trimming stripped 6 bases from V and 7 bases from J, with 16 bases between. The CDR3 totals 14 residues. Germline V gene lookup returns CDR1 SGHVS and CDR2 FQNEAQ. The full variable domain, completed using reference TRBV7-8 and TRBJ2-1, is GAGVSQSPRYKVAKRGQDVALRCDPISGHVSLFWYQQALGQGPEFLTYFQNEAQLDKSGLPSDRFFAERPEGSVSTLKIQRTQQEDSAVYLCASSSARLGNEQFFGPGTRLTVL.

This clonotype was counted many times. The V and J genes are TRBV20-1 and TRBJ2-3; D unclear. The V end lost 0 bases, the J end lost 4 bases, and 5 bases lay between the germline ends. CDR3 length: 12 amino acids. Germline V gene sequence: CDR1 DFQATT, CDR2 SNEGSKA (reference sequence). The CDR3 DNA sequence: TGCAGTGCTAGAGACTCGGCAGATACGCAGTATTTT. Protein: CSARDSADTQYF.

This clonotype has a handful of counts. The chain joins TRBV6-1 to TRBJ2-7; D is uncertain. The CDR3 loop spans 16 amino acids. The V end was cut by 0 bases, the J end by 4 bases, with 16 bases between. Germline V gives CDR1 MNHNS, CDR2 SASEGT. Here the CDR3 reads CASSEASRSRLYEQYF. The CDR3 DNA sequence: TGTGCCAGCAGTGAAGCCTCACGGTCGCGCCTATACGAGCAGTACTTC.

The chain combines TRBV4-1 with TRBJ2-7; 8 bases line up with TRBD1. CDR1 and CDR2 (germline): MGHRA, YSYEKL. This CDR3 contains 17 residues. V lost 0 bases and J lost 4; bases outside the gene matches: 11. The CDR3 is CASSQENFGQGSYEQYF. CDR3 sequence (DNA): TGCGCCAGCAGCCAAGAGAACTTCGGACAGGGATCGTACGAGCAGTACTTC.

The table lists this clonotype with many counts. The V gene is TRBV7-2, the J gene TRBJ1-3; TRBD1 aligns across 7 bases. Trimming cost V 4 bases and J 6 bases; bases outside gene matches: 6. Per the germline V gene, CDR1 is SGHTA and CDR2 is FQGNSA. CDR3 length equals 14 residues. In DNA form, the CDR3 reads TGTGCCAGCAGCTACGACAGGGAAAAAAACACCATATATTTT. Its protein product is CASSYDREKNTIYF.

Many counts were recorded for this clonotype. The chain combines TRBV3-1 with TRBJ1-2; D is uncertain. Germline V gene sequence: CDR1 LGHDT, CDR2 YNNKEL (reference sequence). V was clipped by 1 base and J by 2 bases, with 5 bases between them. The CDR3 has 13 residues. As DNA, the CDR3 is TGTGCCAGCAGCCAAGTAGGGAACTATGGCTACACCTTC. Amino acid sequence: CASSQVGNYGYTF.

A few counts support this clonotype. The rearrangement uses TRBV4-3 and TRBJ2-1; TRBD1 matches 7 bases. Germline CDR1 reads LGHNA; CDR2 reads YSLEER. This CDR3 is 13 amino acids long. After removal of 4 bases from V and 8 bases from J, the junction contained 5 bases not matched to a gene. The CDR3 protein is CASSPRQGYEQFF. CDR3 bases: TGCGCCAGCAGCCCGAGACAGGGTTATGAGCAGTTCTTC.

This clonotype was detected many times. The chain carries TRBV5-1 and TRBJ1-5, with a possible D match to TRBD1 (5 bases). Trimming took 0 bases from V and 0 from J, leaving 7 bases between them. CDR1 SGHRS and CDR2 YFSETQ come from the germline V gene. The CDR3 is 15 residues long. The CDR3 bases are TGCGCCAGCAGCTTGGGACAGAATAGCAATCAGCCCCAGCATTTT. Protein sequence: CASSLGQNSNQPQHF.

The V call is TRBV28, the J call TRBJ2-7, with D perhaps TRBD2 (6 bases). CDR3 length: 13 amino acids. Germline CDR1 is MDHEN and CDR2 is SYDVKM. CDR3 DNA: TGTGCTCACAAGGGCGGGGTGGACTACGAGCAGTACTTC. It specifies CAHKGGVDYEQYF. Full variable domain (rest looked up from reference TRBV28 and TRBJ2-7): DVKVTQSSRYLVKRTGEKVFLECVQDMDHENMFWYRQDPGLGLRLIYFSYDVKMKEKGDIPEGYSVSREKKERFSLILESASTNQTSMYLCAHKGGVDYEQYFGPGTRLTVT.

The chain uses TRBV25-1 and TRBJ1-6; D uncertain. V lost 1 base and J lost 9, with 7 bases in between. Germline V gene lookup returns CDR1 MGHDK and CDR2 SYGVNS. This CDR3 region has 13 residues. This chain's CDR3 is CASSESVGSPLHF. In DNA, the CDR3 is TGTGCCAGCAGTGAATCGGTCGGTTCACCCCTCCACTTT.

This clonotype came up many times. The DNA of the CDR3 is TGTGCCAGTCAAGATTATTACGAGCAGTACTTC. This codes for CASQDYYEQYF. The chain joins TRBV6-2 or TRBV6-3 to TRBJ2-7; D is ambiguous. Trimming removed 9 bases at V and 4 bases at J, with 10 bases between. CDR3 size: 11 residues. Germline V CDR1 and CDR2: MNHEY, SVGEGT.

The rearrangement links TRBV4-2 to TRBJ2-3; 11 nucleotides match TRBD2. The ends lost 0 bases at V and 9 bases at J; junction bases unmatched: 8. The CDR3 covers 16 residues. Germline V gene lookup returns CDR1 LGHNA and CDR2 YNFKEQ. The CDR3 bases are TGTGCCAGCAGCCAAGAGATAGCGGGGGGGCCGGAGACGCAGTATTTT. Translated: CASSQEIAGGPETQYF.

The chain uses TRBV2 and TRBJ1-5; the D gene is possibly TRBD1 (5 bases). Germline CDR1 reads SNHLY; CDR2 reads FYNNEI. The CDR3 has 14 amino acids. V was pared by 6 bases and J by 3 bases, with 12 bases between. The CDR3 region has the DNA TGTGCCAGCAGCATGGGACGGGTCAATCAGCCCCAGCATTTT. Its protein is CASSMGRVNQPQHF. Using reference TRBV2 and TRBJ1-5 for the parts outside the CDR3, the full variable domain is EPEVTQTPSHQVTQMGQEVILRCVPISNHLYFYWYRQILGQKVEFLVSFYNNEISEKSEIFDDQFSVERPDGSNFTLKIRSTKLEDSAMYFCASSMGRVNQPQHFGDGTRLSIL.

This clonotype turned up a few times. J is TRBJ2-3 and V is TRBV6-2 or TRBV6-3; 9 positions match TRBD1. Looked up from germline, CDR1 is MNHEY and CDR2 is SVGEGT. With 7 bases clipped from V and 8 bases from J, the junction kept 13 bases outside the gene matches. This CDR3 is 15 amino acids long. CDR3 sequence reads: CASTYRGPELGTQYF. The CDR3 region has the DNA TGTGCCAGCACCTACAGGGGGCCGGAACTGGGTACGCAGTATTTT.

This rearrangement joins TRBV4-3 to TRBJ2-5, with D possibly matching TRBD1 (6 bases). The V end lost 5 bases, the J end lost 3 bases, and 16 bases lay between the germline ends. Per germline, CDR1 LGHNA and CDR2 YSLEER. This CDR3 has 15 residues. The CDR3 sequence: CASSTTPDREETQYF. The CDR3 nucleotides read TGCGCCAGCAGCACGACCCCGGACAGAGAAGAGACCCAGTACTTC.

This clonotype occurred a few times. The chain is built from TRBV12-3 or TRBV12-4 and TRBJ1-3, with D possibly TRBD1 on 6 matching bases. V lost 3 bases and J lost 5, with 14 bases in between. The CDR3 is 15 amino acids. The CDR3 reads CASSFFGGARNTIYF. The CDR3 coding sequence is TGTGCCAGCAGTTTCTTCGGGGGGGCTCGAAACACCATATATTTT.

Only a few counts were recorded for this clonotype. The chain links TRBV20-1 to TRBJ1-4, with D tentatively TRBD1 (6 bases). The CDR3 covers 14 residues. V lost 5 bases and J lost 1, with 11 bases in between. Germline CDR1 and CDR2: DFQATT and SNEGSKA (reference sequence). The CDR3 protein is CSAPTGLTNEKLFF. As DNA, the CDR3 is TGCAGTGCTCCTACAGGGCTAACTAATGAAAAACTGTTTTTT.

The chain uses TRBV12-3 or TRBV12-4 and TRBJ1-6; TRBD1 is a possible D gene (5 bases). Trimming removed 6 bases from V and 10 bases from J, with 16 bases in between. This CDR3 comprises 14 residues. The CDR3 spells CASSLSPGNSPLHF. CDR3 nucleotide sequence: TGTGCCAGCAGCCTATCTCCAGGGAACTCACCCCTCCACTTT.

The table lists this clonotype with many counts. The V and J genes are TRBV9 and TRBJ2-3; D gene ambiguous. Germline assignment: CDR1 SGDLS and CDR2 YYNGEE. There are 16 residues in the CDR3. The ends were cut back, 0 bases at V and 6 bases at J, with 17 bases in the middle. CDR3 loop: CASSVDSGPSADTQYF. The CDR3 coding sequence is TGTGCCAGCAGCGTAGATTCGGGTCCATCGGCGGATACGCAGTATTTT.

The V call is TRBV20-1, the J call TRBJ2-4; 8 bases align to TRBD2. Germline CDR1 is DFQATT and CDR2 is SNEGSKA (reference sequence). V lost 3 bases and J lost 4; bases outside the gene matches: 8. The CDR3 is 15 amino acids. The CDR3 nucleotides are TGCAGTGCTAGTCGACTAGCGTTAGGGAAAAACATTCAGTACTTC. This sequence encodes CSASRLALGKNIQYF.

This clonotype was observed a few times. The V gene is TRBV9, the J gene TRBJ1-1, with 7 positions matching TRBD1. V lost 5 bases and J lost 4; bases outside the gene matches: 8. The CDR3 has 14 residues. Per germline, CDR1 SGDLS and CDR2 YYNGEE. The CDR3 nucleotides are TGTGCCAGCAGTACCGGGACAGTGGGCACTGAAGCTTTCTTT. It codes for CASSTGTVGTEAFF.

This chain connects TRBV12-3 or TRBV12-4 to TRBJ1-2, with D perhaps TRBD1 (6 bases). Deletions cut 3 bases from V and 4 bases from J, with 9 bases between. This CDR3 spans 13 amino acids. The CDR3 is CASSFRDIYGYTF. The CDR3 DNA follows: TGTGCCAGCAGTTTCCGGGACATCTATGGCTACACCTTC.

This clonotype was seen at least ten times. This chain links TRBV20-1 with TRBJ1-2, with D tentatively TRBD1 (5 bases). This CDR3 is built from 16 residues. The germline gives CDR1 DFQATT, CDR2 SNEGSKA (reference sequence). Between the trimmed V and J ends, which lost 3 bases and 0 bases, there was a span of 17 bases. CDR3 protein: CSARGVGQIANYGYTF. As DNA, the CDR3 is TGCAGTGCTAGGGGGGTTGGGCAGATTGCTAACTATGGCTACACCTTC.

This clonotype was counted ten times or more. The chain is built from TRBV7-3 and TRBJ1-5; 9 bases fit TRBD1. With V trimmed by 1 base and J by 0 bases, 7 bases remained unmatched. The CDR3 totals 18 residues. Germline values: CDR1 SGHTA, CDR2 FQGTGA. CDR3 sequence (DNA): TGTGCCAGCAGCTTAAAAGGGACAGGGACCTTTAGCAATCAGCCCCAGCATTTT. This encodes CASSLKGTGTFSNQPQHF.